The T cell receptor (beta chain) described here comes from a study of T cell repertoires in cytomegalovirus infection. Study summary: HLA-B-restricted CMV epitopes that are well studied were used alongside recently identified HLA-C-restricted ones.

General observations from the study: People with CMV and the relevant HLA were identified by cumulative public TCR beta family frequency. HLA-C-restricted CMV-specific TCR beta clonotypes prevailed in the ex vivo response.

As to this clonotype: Its target is not known.

The CDR3 has 16 amino acids. The germline CDR1 and CDR2 sequences are SGDLS and YYNGEE. Trimming cost V 0 bases and J 4 bases, with 16 bases left between them. TCRdb passed the reads through MiXCR, listing each CDR3 protein once. Among 650,000 to 850,000 distinct CDR3 sequences listed, about 29% were seen once. The genes are TRBV9 and TRBJ1-2; D is unclear. The source is a human donor in good health (CMV status not recorded). Some clones in this sample may be carry-over from other donors' samples. The material sequenced was cultured CD8+ T cells from PBMCs, taken from culture after CMV antigen stimulation. The CDR3 reads CASSVEAQSVGYGYTF. The CDR3 DNA reads TGTGCCAGCAGCGTAGAGGCCCAGTCTGTGGGCTATGGCTACACCTTC.